Below, 24 T cell receptor beta chains from the same sample are listed, as sequenced in a study of shared clonotypes between healthy human individuals. Positively selected for CCR7, the CD45RO-negative cells used as naive CD8 cells excluded terminally differentiated effector memory CD45RA+ cells. Sequencing was performed with immunoSEQ multiplex PCR; in TCRdb, only in-frame clones are kept and a portion is missing. The sample carries millions of clones, 85% to 95% recorded once. Material: naive CD8+ T cells sorted from blood. These receptors were collected from a man younger than 35 in good health.

The chain carries TRBV28 and TRBJ1-1, with D perhaps matching TRBD1 (6 bases). The CDR3 is 15 amino acids. Trimming took 2 bases from V and 5 from J, leaving 15 bases between them. Looked up from germline, CDR1 is MDHEN and CDR2 is SYDVKM. As DNA, the CDR3 is TGTGCCAGCAGTTTAGAAAGGACAGCGCGGACTGAAGCTTTCTTT. Its translation: CASSLERTARTEAFF.

The chain employs TRBV9 and TRBJ2-3, with 11 positions matching TRBD2. Per the germline V gene, CDR1 is SGDLS and CDR2 is YYNGEE. The CDR3 is 15 residues long. V gave up 4 bases and J gave up 5 bases; unmatched junction bases: 6. The CDR3, as DNA: TGTGCCAGCAGCTCGCCACTAGCGGGGGTAGATACGCAGTATTTT. Its translation: CASSSPLAGVDTQYF.

The chain joins TRBV5-1 to TRBJ2-7; D is possibly TRBD1 (6 bases). V lost 3 bases and J 2 bases, leaving 12 bases between the germline ends. From germline, CDR1 is SGHRS and CDR2 YFSETQ. The CDR3 totals 14 residues. The CDR3 loop reads CASSSDRSPYEQYF. The CDR3 bases are TGCGCCAGCAGCTCGGACAGATCCCCCTACGAGCAGTACTTC.

CDR3 sequence reads: CASSRDAYEQYF. Written as DNA, the CDR3 is TGCGCCAGCAGTCGCGACGCATACGAGCAGTACTTC. The rearrangement links TRBV23-1 to TRBJ2-7; no clear D. TRBV23-1 is an open reading frame whose function is uncertain. The CDR3 runs 12 residues. V lost 4 bases, J lost 4 bases, and 8 bases lay in between.

Here the CDR3 reads CASSTKGQAFYNEQFF. The CDR3 DNA is TGTGCCAGTAGTACGAAGGGACAGGCGTTCTACAATGAGCAGTTCTTC. The rearrangement joins TRBV19 to TRBJ2-1, with 8 bases matching TRBD1. Germline assignment: CDR1 LNHDA and CDR2 SQIVND (reference sequence). The CDR3 length is 16 residues. The junction had 8 bases not matched to a gene; V was cut back by 4 bases and J by 3 bases.

The chain combines TRBV6-1 with TRBJ2-7; perhaps D is TRBD1 or TRBD2 (6 bases each). The CDR3 runs to 15 residues. Deletions cut 2 bases from V and 3 bases from J, with 14 bases between. From germline, CDR1 is MNHNS and CDR2 SASEGT. The CDR3 nucleotides are TGTGCCAGCAGTGAATGGAGGGGGGCTAGCTACGAGCAGTACTTC. Translated: CASSEWRGASYEQYF.

This clone was recorded once. The genes are TRBV7-9 and TRBJ2-7, with D possibly being TRBD2 (7 bases). This CDR3 comprises 16 residues. Trimming took off 5 bases at V and 3 bases at J, with 20 bases between the two ends. Germline-derived CDR1 and CDR2 are SEHNR and FQNEAQ (reference sequence). DNA of the CDR3: TGTGCCAGCAGCCCCAGGGCGGGGGCGACATTCTACGAGCAGTACTTC. Translating it yields CASSPRAGATFYEQYF.

This clone was seen just once. This specimen includes other DNA sequences encoding the same CDR3. The chain couples TRBV7-2 to TRBJ2-7; D not certain. The germline CDR1 and CDR2 sequences are SGHTA and FQGNSA. The CDR3 is made up of 12 amino acids. The V end lost 3 bases, the J end lost 2 bases, and 5 bases lay between the germline ends. The CDR3 DNA reads as TGTGCCAGCAGCTTTCGCGCCTACGAGCAGTACTTC. It specifies CASSFRAYEQYF.

The chain carries TRBV5-1 and TRBJ2-7; weak D call: TRBD2 (7 bases). Trimming took off 2 bases at V and 5 bases at J, with 11 bases between the two ends. This CDR3 comprises 13 residues. Germline V CDR1 and CDR2: SGHRS, YFSETQ. The CDR3 protein is CASSFTGRDEQYF. CDR3 bases: TGCGCCAGCAGCTTTACAGGGAGGGACGAGCAGTACTTC. Full variable domain (rest looked up from reference TRBV5-1 and TRBJ2-7): KAGVTQTPRYLIKTRGQQVTLSCSPISGHRSVSWYQQTPGQGLQFLFEYFSETQRNKGNFPGRFSGRQFSNSRSEMNVSTLELGDSALYLCASSFTGRDEQYFGPGTRLTVT.

The V call is TRBV2, the J call TRBJ2-7, with 7 bases lining up with TRBD1. V was clipped by 3 bases and J by 9 bases; unmatched bases: 8. Germline assignment: CDR1 SNHLY and CDR2 FYNNEI. The CDR3 totals 13 residues. CDR3 in DNA: TGTGCCAGCAGTGAGGTACAGGGGAGTGGGCAGTACTTC. Encoded protein: CASSEVQGSGQYF.

The V call is TRBV5-1, the J call TRBJ2-7, with D maybe TRBD2 (5 bases). Trimming took off 0 bases at V and 2 bases at J, with 15 bases between the two ends. The germline V gene has CDR1 SGHRS and CDR2 YFSETQ. CDR3 length: 16 residues. CDR3 sequence: CASSLARGLETYEQYF. The DNA of the CDR3 is TGCGCCAGCAGCTTGGCCCGCGGACTCGAAACCTACGAGCAGTACTTC.

This clone was counted a single time. The chain joins TRBV11-3 to TRBJ2-5; the D gene could be TRBD1 or TRBD2 (5 bases each). There are 13 residues in the CDR3. CDR1 is SGHNT and CDR2 is YENEEA in the germline V gene. V was cut by 4 bases and J by 10 bases, with 16 bases left in between. This chain's CDR3 is CASSSGTASDQYF. The CDR3 bases are TGTGCCAGCAGCTCCGGGACGGCGTCCGACCAGTACTTC. Full variable domain (rest looked up from reference TRBV11-3 and TRBJ2-5): EAGVVQSPRYKIIEKKQPVAFWCNPISGHNTLYWYLQNLGQGPELLIRYENEEAVDDSQLPKDRFSAERLKGVDSTLKIQPAELGDSAVYLCASSSGTASDQYFGPGTRLLVL.

This clone was seen only once. The V call is TRBV6-6, the J call TRBJ2-1; TRBD2 might be the D (7 bases). Germline CDR1 is MNHNY and CDR2 is SVGAGI (reference sequence). Between the trimmed V and J ends, which lost 7 bases and 10 bases, there was a span of 14 bases. The CDR3 is made up of 12 amino acids. CDR3 sequence reads: CASTRGAGEQFF. The CDR3 DNA reads TGTGCCAGCACCCGGGGGGCGGGCGAGCAGTTCTTC.

The gene calls are TRBV27 and TRBJ1-5; TRBD1 matches 9 bases. The germline gives CDR1 MNHEY, CDR2 SMNVEV (reference sequence). The CDR3 loop spans 16 amino acids. V shed 5 bases and J 7 bases; nucleotides not matched to a gene: 12. The chain's CDR3 is CASSEKTGGLGQPQHF. CDR3 DNA sequence: TGTGCCAGCAGTGAAAAAACAGGGGGCCTAGGACAGCCCCAGCATTTT.

V and J are TRBV7-3 and TRBJ2-2; TRBD2 aligns across 7 bases. V shed 5 bases, J shed 4 bases, and the junction held 4 bases outside the gene matches. The CDR3 contains 14 residues. CDR1 is SGHTA and CDR2 is FQGTGA in the germline V gene. This CDR3 reads CASSPGLVTGELFF. Here the CDR3 DNA reads TGTGCCAGCAGCCCCGGACTAGTCACCGGGGAGCTGTTTTTT.

The J gene is TRBJ2-1, the V gene TRBV9; no definite D call. V shed 4 bases and J shed 6 bases, with 8 bases lying between them. Germline V gene lookup returns CDR1 SGDLS and CDR2 YYNGEE. The CDR3 has 12 residues. The CDR3 reads CASSPKPNEQFF. In DNA form, the CDR3 reads TGTGCCAGCAGCCCCAAGCCCAATGAGCAGTTCTTC.

The chain combines TRBV4-3 with TRBJ2-3, with unresolved D. The CDR3 loop spans 16 amino acids. The V end lost 4 bases, the J end lost 4 bases, and 18 bases lay between the germline ends. Germline CDR1 LGHNA, CDR2 YSLEER. The CDR3 region has the DNA TGCGCCAGCAGCCCAGACGGCGCCCAAGTCCCAGATACGCAGTATTTT. Translation: CASSPDGAQVPDTQYF.

V and J are TRBV15 and TRBJ2-4; D ambiguous. CDR1 and CDR2 (germline): LNHNV, YYDKDF (reference sequence). The V and J ends lost 5 bases and 8 bases respectively, with 16 bases between them. This CDR3 has 14 amino acids. The CDR3 is CATSGGHLDDIQYF. CDR3 sequence (DNA): TGTGCCACCAGCGGTGGGCATTTAGACGACATTCAGTACTTC. Together with reference TRBV15 and TRBJ2-4, the CDR3 gives the full variable domain: DAMVIQNPRYQVTQFGKPVTLSCSQTLNHNVMYWYQQKSSQAPKLLFHYYDKDFNNEADTPDNFQSRRPNTSFCFLDIRSPGLGDTAMYLCATSGGHLDDIQYFGAGTRLSVL.

Comments on this clone: Other nucleotide sequences from this sample produce the same CDR3. The chain uses TRBV30 and TRBJ1-1; D is unresolved. The V gene lost 2 bases and the J gene lost 0 bases, with 10 bases spanning the gap. This CDR3 contains 14 residues. Germline CDR1 and CDR2: GTSNPN and SVGIG (reference sequence). CDR3 region: CAWSPRAMNTEAFF. In nucleotides, the CDR3 is TGTGCCTGGAGTCCCCGGGCCATGAACACTGAAGCTTTCTTT.

This chain links TRBV5-8 with TRBJ1-5; 9 bases are a match to TRBD1. Germline trimming cut 4 bases from V and 1 base from J; bases unmatched to any gene: 6. The CDR3 has 16 residues. CDR1 is SGHTS and CDR2 is YDEGEE in the germline V gene. CDR3 sequence (DNA): TGTGCCAGCAGCCCGGACAGGGGAGTAAGCAATCAGCCCCAGCATTTT. It translates to CASSPDRGVSNQPQHF.

The chain's CDR3 is CASSQQTGYLVGELFF. The CDR3 coding sequence is TGTGCCAGCAGCCAACAGACAGGGTACTTGGTCGGGGAGCTGTTTTTT. The V call is TRBV27, the J call TRBJ2-2, with 7 bases matching TRBD1. Looked up from germline, CDR1 is MNHEY and CDR2 is SMNVEV (reference sequence). Trimming at V came to 6 bases and at J to 7 bases, leaving 14 bases not matched to a gene. There are 16 residues in the CDR3.

The V call is TRBV11-3, the J call TRBJ2-3; D is tentatively TRBD1 or TRBD2 (5 bases each). The germline V gene encodes CDR1 SGHNT and CDR2 YENEEA. Trimming took off 5 bases at V and 10 bases at J, with 13 bases between the two ends. The CDR3 extends over 12 amino acids. This CDR3 reads CASSDSGTAQYF. DNA for the CDR3: TGTGCCAGCAGCGATTCAGGGACCGCGCAGTATTTT.

The chain employs TRBV25-1 and TRBJ2-7; possible D gene TRBD1, 5 bases. Trimming removed 2 bases from V and 6 bases from J, with 14 bases in between. The CDR3 has 14 amino acids. Germline CDR1 is MGHDK and CDR2 is SYGVNS. The CDR3 coding sequence is TGTGCCAGCAGTGAAAATCAGGGAATCGGCGAGCAGTACTTC. This translates into CASSENQGIGEQYF.

This clone occurred once. Other DNA sequences in this sample translate to the same CDR3. The gene calls are TRBV10-3 and TRBJ1-1; D is unclear. Trimming cost V 0 bases and J 4 bases, with 6 bases left between them. The germline V gene has CDR1 ENHRY and CDR2 SYGVKD. This CDR3 spans 13 amino acids. The CDR3, as DNA: TGTGCCATCAGTGAGTCAGCGTCCACTGAAGCTTTCTTT. Translation: CAISESASTEAFF.